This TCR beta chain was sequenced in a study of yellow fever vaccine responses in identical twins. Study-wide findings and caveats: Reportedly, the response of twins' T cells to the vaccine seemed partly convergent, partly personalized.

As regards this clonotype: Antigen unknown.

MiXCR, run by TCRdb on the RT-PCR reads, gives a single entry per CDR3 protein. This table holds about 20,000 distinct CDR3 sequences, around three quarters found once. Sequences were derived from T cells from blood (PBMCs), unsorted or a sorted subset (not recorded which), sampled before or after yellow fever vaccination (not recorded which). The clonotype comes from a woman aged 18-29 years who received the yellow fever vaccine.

CDR3 in amino acids: CASSYPSGGDYNEQFF. The CDR3 DNA reads as TGTGCCAGCAGCTATCCCAGCGGGGGTGACTACAATGAGCAGTTCTTC. V gene TRBV11-1 combines with J gene TRBJ2-1, with TRBD2 matching 8 bases. Germline trimming cut 4 bases from V and 3 bases from J; bases unmatched to any gene: 8. There are 16 residues in the CDR3. CDR1 is SGHAT and CDR2 is FQDESV in the germline V gene (reference sequence). The whole variable domain, remainder taken from reference TRBV11-1 and TRBJ2-1, is EAEVAQSPRYKITEKSQAVAFWCDPISGHATLYWYRQILGQGPELLVQFQDESVVDDSQLPKDRFSAERLKGVDSTLKIQPAELGDSAMYLCASSYPSGGDYNEQFFGPGTRLTVL.